The source of this T cell receptor beta chain is a study of cytomegalovirus exposure and HLA in healthy donors. Study at large: In an early release, HLA-typed donors contributed tens of millions of unique TCR sequences.

The study, taken as a whole, reports: A prior analysis recorded that most TCR beta V segments were productive about 90% or about 30% of the time. Only CMV serostatus was available as immune exposure information. Several of the most significant clusters appeared linked to common viral pathogens, based on a later analysis.

As concerns this clone: Its antigen is still unknown.

A multiplex PCR was run with 60 Vbeta primers and 13 Jbeta primers. Generated by immunoSEQ multiplex PCR, the TCRdb table keeps only in-frame clones and is missing some. The sample consists of more than 90,000 clones, 76% of them appearing once. The V gene's germline CDR1 is SGHTA and CDR2 FQGTGA. This CDR3 is built from 16 residues. V trimming: 5 bases; J trimming: 10 bases; junction bases outside the gene matches: 14. The receptor was derived from a man between 35 and 55 years old in good health and CMV-seronegative. Sequenced material: PBMCs. The chain employs TRBV7-3 and TRBJ2-1, with 10 bases that match TRBD2. The CDR3 coding sequence is TGTGCCAGCAGCCCGGGGGCTAGCGGGGGCTTCCGGGAGCAGTTCTTC. Translated, it gives CASSPGASGGFREQFF.